Each of the 17 T cell receptor beta chains below was sequenced from the same sample in a study of CD8+CD57+ T cells in acquired aplastic anemia. TCR beta VDJ and CDR3 were profiled, and genomic DNA was the template. TCRdb fed the reads into MiXCR, producing one record per CDR3 protein. This sample carries roughly 58,000 distinct CDR3 sequences, 50% to 70% of them seen once, and the ten largest clones take 2% to 2.5%. Sequenced input: sorted CD4+, CD8+, or CD8+CD57+ T cells (not recorded which) from PBMCs. The receptors derive from a human donor in good health, serving as a control.

The rearrangement uses TRBV5-1 and TRBJ1-3; possible D gene TRBD1, 5 bases. This CDR3 region has 16 residues. Germline CDR1 SGHRS, CDR2 YFSETQ. Trimming removed 0 bases at V and 4 bases at J, with 14 bases between. The CDR3 loop reads CASSLVGQGRGNTIYF. The CDR3 coding sequence is TGCGCCAGCAGCTTGGTAGGTCAGGGAAGAGGAAACACCATATATTTT.

Regarding this clonotype: Germline is not matched at one junction end, which may reflect a read error. The chain links TRBV19 to TRBJ2-7; D gene ambiguous. The length of the CDR3 is 10 residues. Germline values: CDR1 LNHDA, CDR2 SQIVND (reference sequence). CDR3 in DNA: TGTGTCAGTAGGAAGGGTGAGCAGTACTTC. Its translation: CVSRKGEQYF.

Worth noting for this clonotype: A read error may account for a junction end that differs from germline. The rearrangement uses TRBV2 and TRBJ1-1; 8 bases match TRBD1. Per the germline V gene, CDR1 is SNHLY and CDR2 is FYNNEI. The CDR3 is 15 amino acids. The CDR3 sequence is CASRGQGLSNTEAFF. Written as DNA, the CDR3 is TGTGCCAGCAGAGGACAGGGTCTTTCTAACACTGAAGCTTTCTTC.

The chain links TRBV2 to TRBJ1-1, with D perhaps matching TRBD1 (5 bases). The CDR3 is 13 residues long. Trimming took off 4 bases at V and 10 bases at J, with 16 bases between the two ends. Germline lookup yields CDR1 SNHLY and CDR2 FYNNEI. Written as DNA, the CDR3 is TGTGCCAGCAGTGGACTAGCGGGAGGGGCAGCTTTCTTT. As protein: CASSGLAGGAAFF.

This sequence joins TRBV2 and TRBJ2-7; D gene uncertain. CDR3 size: 14 residues. Trimming pared 8 bases from V and 2 bases from J, leaving 16 bases between. Germline CDR1 reads SNHLY; CDR2 reads FYNNEI. In DNA form, the CDR3 reads TGTGCCAGCGTTAAGTACGTAGACCCCTACGAGCAGTACTTC. Amino acids: CASVKYVDPYEQYF.

The chain couples TRBV2 to TRBJ2-5; the D gene is possibly TRBD1 (5 bases). CDR1 is SNHLY, CDR2 FYNNEI, per germline. V gave up 5 bases and J gave up 13 bases, with 14 bases separating them. This CDR3 has 11 residues. The CDR3 is CASSLRAGGYF. The DNA of the CDR3 is TGTGCCAGCAGTCTCAGGGCCGGTGGGTACTTC.

The sample holds many counts of this clonotype. The rearrangement joins TRBV6-6 to TRBJ2-7; D not certain. Germline assignment: CDR1 MNHNY and CDR2 SVGAGI (reference sequence). V was cut by 0 bases and J by 6 bases, with 6 bases left in between. The CDR3 is 12 amino acids. CDR3 sequence: CASSYSNREQYF. In nucleotides, the CDR3 is TGTGCCAGCAGTTACTCGAATCGCGAGCAGTACTTC.

CDR3 nucleotides: TGCAGCGTTGAGGACCGGGACATCGGTTACGAGCAGTACTTC. It encodes CSVEDRDIGYEQYF. The V call is TRBV29-1, the J call TRBJ2-7, with TRBD1 as a possible D gene (6 bases). The CDR3 loop spans 14 amino acids. Looked up from germline, CDR1 is SQVTM and CDR2 is ANQGSEA. Deletions cut 3 bases from V and 4 bases from J, with 16 bases between.

This clonotype was counted at least ten times. This chain joins TRBV2 and TRBJ1-5, with D possibly TRBD1 on 6 matching bases. Trimming shortened V by 6 bases and J by 0 bases, and 15 bases separated the two germline ends. Germline CDR1 is SNHLY and CDR2 is FYNNEI. The length of the CDR3 is 16 residues. In nucleotides, the CDR3 is TGTGCCAGCAGGCGATGGGACACCGATAGCAATCAGCCCCAGCATTTT. Translating it yields CASRRWDTDSNQPQHF.

V is TRBV24-1 and J is TRBJ2-6; no firm D call. The CDR3 contains 16 residues. Germline V gene data show CDR1 as KGHDR and CDR2 as SFDVKD. V was cut by 0 bases and J by 0 bases, with 5 bases left in between. The CDR3 here is CATSDLRDSGANVLTF. CDR3 DNA sequence: TGTGCCACCAGTGATTTGCGCGACTCTGGGGCCAACGTCCTGACTTTC.

This clonotype was found once. At one boundary the junction diverges from the germline segment, which might be a read error. The V gene is TRBV11-2, the J gene TRBJ1-6; D not resolved. Looked up from germline, CDR1 is SGHAT and CDR2 is FQNNGV. The CDR3 is 13 amino acids. The CDR3 region is CASGFKGDSPLHF. CDR3 coding DNA: TGTGCCAGCGGCTTTAAGGGCGACTCACCCCTCCACTTT.

The chain carries TRBV20-1 and TRBJ1-1; D is unclear. In germline, CDR1 is DFQATT, CDR2 SNEGSKA (reference sequence). The length of the CDR3 is 12 residues. V lost 6 bases and J 0 bases, leaving 8 bases between the germline ends. The DNA for the CDR3 is TGCAGTGCCCGTCAAGTGAACACTGAAGCTTTCTTT. It encodes CSARQVNTEAFF.

The rearrangement links TRBV25-1 to TRBJ1-1; 7 bases are a match to TRBD1. Per germline, CDR1 MGHDK and CDR2 SYGVNS. This CDR3 has 13 residues. J was trimmed by 8 bases and V by 2 bases; bases with no gene match: 5. CDR3 in amino acids: CASSEPGQPEAFF. CDR3 nucleotides: TGTGCCAGCAGTGAACCGGGACAGCCAGAAGCTTTCTTT.

Ten or more counts support this clonotype. The chain joins TRBV18 to TRBJ2-7, with 7 bases lining up with TRBD1. CDR3 size: 17 residues. Germline CDR1 KGHSH, CDR2 LQKENI. V lost 2 bases and J lost 3; bases outside the gene matches: 13. CDR3 bases: TGTGCCAGCTCACCAGGACGCCACCCGGCAGGGGGCTACGAGCAGTACTTC. It specifies CASSPGRHPAGGYEQYF.

This clonotype was recorded many times. This chain links TRBV5-4 with TRBJ2-3, with 7 bases aligning to TRBD1. The CDR3 totals 16 residues. Germline CDR1 SGHNT, CDR2 YYREEE (reference sequence). Unmatched junction bases numbered 5, after V lost 0 bases and J lost 1 base. The CDR3 loop reads CASSLETGIGTDTQYF. CDR3 DNA: TGTGCCAGCAGCTTGGAGACAGGGATCGGCACAGATACGCAGTATTTT.

The chain is built from TRBV14 and TRBJ2-7, with 9 bases matching TRBD2. In germline, CDR1 is SGHDN, CDR2 FVKESK. There are 18 residues in the CDR3. V was pared by 4 bases and J by 3 bases, with 16 bases of the junction left unmatched. In DNA, the CDR3 is TGTGCCAGCAGCCCAAGGGCGTTGGGACTAGCCAAGGGCTACGAGCAGTACTTC. Residues: CASSPRALGLAKGYEQYF.

For this clonotype: One junction end does not reproduce the germline sequence, and a read error may be involved. The J gene is TRBJ1-5, the V gene TRBV2; D is ambiguous. This CDR3 spans 13 amino acids. Germline V gene sequence: CDR1 SNHLY, CDR2 FYNNEI. The CDR3 nucleotides read TGTGCCATCAGTGTTCAGCACAATCAGCCCCAGCATTTT. Translated: CAISVQHNQPQHF.